One sample yielded the 11 T cell receptor beta chains listed below, sequenced in a study of blood T cell repertoires in COVID-19. Profiling relied on immunoSEQ multiplex PCR, and the TCRdb table lists in-frame clones only, not all of them. The table includes about 88,000 clones, approximately 90% detected once. The sequenced sample consisted of peripheral blood. Every receptor here comes from a man aged 60 to 75 with acute or convalescent COVID-19.

DNA of the CDR3: TGCAGTGCTCACATTCGTGGTACGCAGTATTTT. Its translation is CSAHIRGTQYF. The chain employs TRBV20-1 and TRBJ2-3; D not resolved. The germline gives CDR1 DFQATT, CDR2 SNEGSKA (reference sequence). CDR3 length: 11 amino acids. V lost 5 bases and J 8 bases, leaving 11 bases between the germline ends.

The chain links TRBV27 to TRBJ2-7, with unresolved D. V dropped 6 bases and J dropped 10 bases, with 7 bases sitting between them. Germline assignment: CDR1 MNHEY and CDR2 SMNVEV (reference sequence). The length of the CDR3 is 9 residues. The CDR3 here is CASSSSQYF. The CDR3 coding sequence is TGTGCCAGCAGCTCGTCTCAGTACTTC.

This clone was recorded a few times. The rearrangement joins TRBV6-2 or TRBV6-3 to TRBJ1-5; perhaps TRBD1 as D (5 bases). The CDR3 contains 13 residues. V dropped 5 bases and J dropped 4 bases, with 9 bases sitting between them. CDR1 MNHEY and CDR2 SVGEGT come from the germline V gene. The DNA for the CDR3 is TGTGCCAGCAGTATGGACACGAATCAGCCCCAGCATTTT. This sequence encodes CASSMDTNQPQHF.

V gene TRBV11-2 combines with J gene TRBJ2-7; D ambiguous. Germline V lookup: CDR1 SGHAT, CDR2 FQNNGV. V lost 5 bases to trimming and J lost 0 bases, with 14 bases between them. The CDR3 is 15 amino acids. Here the CDR3 DNA reads TGTGCCAGCAGCCCCTTCTCCCACAGCTCCTACGAGCAGTACTTC. Translated, it gives CASSPFSHSSYEQYF.

The rearrangement uses TRBV6-2 or TRBV6-3 and TRBJ1-2; maybe TRBD1 (6 bases). Between the trimmed V and J ends, which lost 5 bases and 8 bases, there was a span of 15 bases. Looked up from germline, CDR1 is MNHEY and CDR2 is SVGEGT. This CDR3 has 13 amino acids. The chain's CDR3 is CASSDRSWDGYTF. The CDR3 DNA reads as TGTGCCAGCAGTGACAGGAGTTGGGACGGCTACACCTTC.

The chain joins TRBV11-2 to TRBJ2-3, with TRBD2 matching over 14 bases. Germline assignment: CDR1 SGHAT and CDR2 FQNNGV. This CDR3 has 19 residues. With 0 bases clipped from V and 6 bases from J, the junction kept 11 bases outside the gene matches. The DNA for the CDR3 is TGTGCCAGCAGCTTAGAGGGTCCCGCGACTAGCGGGAGGGGGGATACGCAGTATTTT. The encoded protein is CASSLEGPATSGRGDTQYF.

The V gene is TRBV18, the J gene TRBJ2-7; 7 bases line up with TRBD1. The germline V gene has CDR1 KGHSH and CDR2 LQKENI. V was pared by 5 bases and J by 3 bases, with 4 bases of the junction left unmatched. The CDR3 runs to 13 residues. CDR3 nucleotide sequence: TGTGCCAGCTCAAACCGACAGGGCTACGAGCAGTACTTC. Translation gives CASSNRQGYEQYF.

This chain links TRBV25-1 with TRBJ2-2; D perhaps matches TRBD1 (6 bases). CDR1 is MGHDK and CDR2 is SYGVNS in the germline V gene. V was clipped by 6 bases and J by 0 bases, with 14 bases between them. The CDR3 spans 16 residues. As DNA, the CDR3 is TGTGCCAGCAGCTTCCTCGGGACATCGAACACCGGGGAGCTGTTTTTT. The encoded protein is CASSFLGTSNTGELFF.

Comments on this clone: A read error may account for a junction end that differs from germline. The V gene is TRBV3-1 (or the pseudogene TRBV3-2), the J gene TRBJ2-4; weak D call: TRBD2 (5 bases). CDR1 is LGHDT and CDR2 is YNNKEL in the germline V gene (reference sequence). This CDR3 is 13 amino acids long. CDR3 sequence reads: CASSQDPFVASDF. The CDR3 region has the DNA TGTGCCAGCAGCCAAGATCCCTTCGTAGCGAGCGACTTC.

V gene TRBV6-5 combines with J gene TRBJ2-7, with TRBD2 matching over 13 bases. J lost 5 bases, V lost 8 bases, and 6 bases had no gene match. CDR1 is MNHEY and CDR2 is SVGAGI in the germline V gene. The CDR3 contains 14 residues. The CDR3 loop is CASAGTSGIHEQYF. The CDR3 nucleotides read TGTGCCAGCGCCGGGACTAGCGGGATACACGAGCAGTACTTC.

The chain uses TRBV11-2 and TRBJ2-1; D remains unclear. From germline, CDR1 is SGHAT and CDR2 FQNNGV. The CDR3 runs to 13 residues. Trimming took off 1 base at V and 5 bases at J, with 6 bases between the two ends. CDR3 amino acids: CASSLGTNNEQFF. The CDR3 DNA reads as TGTGCCAGCAGCTTAGGAACTAACAATGAGCAGTTCTTC.